The clone carrying this T cell receptor beta chain was counted a few times. PCR amplification relied on 60 Vbeta primers (plus 13 Jbeta primers). Assay used: immunoSEQ multiplex PCR; TCRdb lists only in-frame clones, some missing. The data show around 150,000 clones, with about 74% seen just once and about 3.4% held by the top ten. This sample is part of a study of cytomegalovirus exposure and HLA in healthy donors. With 2 bases removed from V and 1 base from J, the gap between germline ends came to 5 bases. From germline, CDR1 is MNHEY and CDR2 SVGAGI. The CDR3 runs to 13 residues. The rearrangement uses TRBV6-5 and TRBJ1-1; D uncertain. Material: PBMCs. The receptor comes from a middle-aged man in good health and CMV-seronegative. CDR3 sequence (DNA): TGTGCCAGCAGTTACAATCAGAACACTGAAGCTTTCTTT. This gives the protein CASSYNQNTEAFF.